A single sample gave rise to the 16 T cell receptor beta chains below, sequenced in a study of blood T cell repertoires in COVID-19. The data were produced by immunoSEQ multiplex PCR, yet TCRdb's version contains in-frame clones alone and is incomplete. The sample lists around 250,000 clones, 91% occurring once. Sequenced input: PBMCs or T cells enriched from blood (not recorded which). The receptors come from a human donor in a cohort exposed to, infected with or recovered from COVID-19 (not recorded which). The donor label of this sample is uncertain.

The CDR3 loop is CASSKEGQGTNEQFF. The CDR3 bases are TGTGCCAGCAGCAAGGAAGGACAGGGCACCAATGAGCAGTTCTTC. This chain uses TRBV21-1 with TRBJ2-1; the DNA was not used to check the table's D call, TRBD1. TRBV21-1 is a pseudogene. The CDR3 spans 15 residues.

The chain uses TRBV5-4 and TRBJ2-5; maybe TRBD2 (5 bases). Per germline, CDR1 SGHNT and CDR2 YYREEE (reference sequence). The CDR3 runs to 12 residues. Trimming removed 4 bases at V and 4 bases at J, with 8 bases between. CDR3 bases: TGTGCCAGCAGCCGGACTTTAGAGACCCAGTACTTC. It encodes CASSRTLETQYF.

The V and J genes are TRBV10-1 and TRBJ2-3; TRBD1 agrees at 8 bases. Germline V gene lookup returns CDR1 WNHNN and CDR2 SYGVQD (reference sequence). The length of the CDR3 is 16 residues. The junction had 8 bases not matched to a gene; V was cut back by 6 bases and J by 0 bases. CDR3 in amino acids: CASSHFDRGSTDTQYF. CDR3 coding DNA: TGCGCCAGCAGCCACTTCGACAGGGGAAGCACAGATACGCAGTATTTT.

As to this clone: Germline is not matched at one junction end, which may reflect a read error. This chain links TRBV5-1 with TRBJ2-2; the D is unclear. This CDR3 has 14 amino acids. Looked up from germline, CDR1 is SGHRS and CDR2 is YFSETQ. For the CDR3, the DNA is TGCGCCAGCAGCATACAATCGAAAACCGGGGAGCTGTTTTTT. It specifies CASSIQSKTGELFF.

The chain is built from TRBV19 and TRBJ1-4, with a tentative D call TRBD1 (6 bases). This CDR3 has 14 residues. Trimming stripped 9 bases from V and 0 bases from J, with 11 bases between. The germline V gene has CDR1 LNHDA and CDR2 SQIVND (reference sequence). Written as DNA, the CDR3 is TGTGCCAGCCAGGACAGAACAACTAATGAAAAACTGTTTTTT. Its protein is CASQDRTTNEKLFF.

As DNA, the CDR3 is TGTGCCAGCAGCTCCTCGGACAGGGTACATTCACCCCTCCACTTT. Its protein product is CASSSSDRVHSPLHF. The V gene is TRBV7-9, the J gene TRBJ1-6; the match to TRBD1 covers 8 bases. Germline CDR1 SEHNR, CDR2 FQNEAQ (reference sequence). There are 15 residues in the CDR3. V trimming: 4 bases; J trimming: 8 bases; junction bases outside the gene matches: 7.

This CDR3 is CASSLNKGGFPGELFF. DNA for the CDR3: TGTGCCAGCAGCTTAAATAAAGGGGGCTTCCCCGGGGAGCTGTTTTTT. J is TRBJ2-2 and V is TRBV7-6; 7 bases match TRBD1. CDR1 is SGHVS, CDR2 FNYEAQ, per germline. The V segment lost 2 bases and the J segment 6 bases; nucleotides outside the gene matches: 9. The CDR3 has 16 amino acids.

The CDR3 is CASSLTSSGGPPVSTDTQYF. Written as DNA, the CDR3 is TGTGCCAGCAGCTTAACGTCTAGCGGGGGGCCACCAGTATCCACAGATACGCAGTATTTT. The V gene is TRBV7-3, the J gene TRBJ2-3; 11 bases are a match to TRBD2. The CDR3 is 20 amino acids. Germline assignment: CDR1 SGHTA and CDR2 FQGTGA. The V segment lost 0 bases and the J segment 2 bases; nucleotides outside the gene matches: 13.

The rearrangement uses TRBV7-2 and TRBJ2-7; 8 bases line up with TRBD2. V trimming: 4 bases; J trimming: 0 bases; junction bases outside the gene matches: 11. CDR3 length equals 17 residues. The germline CDR1 and CDR2 sequences are SGHTA and FQGNSA. The CDR3 region has the DNA TGTGCCAGCAGCTCCCCTAGAGGCGGGGGGCCCTCCTACGAGCAGTACTTC. Residues: CASSSPRGGGPSYEQYF.

The chain couples TRBV7-3 to TRBJ2-3; D is unresolved. In germline, CDR1 is SGHTA, CDR2 FQGTGA. Trimming left V 0 bases short and J 6 bases short, with 13 bases between. This CDR3 has 15 amino acids. In nucleotides, the CDR3 is TGTGCCAGCAGCTTAACTCCAGCGCGGCTCGATACGCAGTATTTT. This translates into CASSLTPARLDTQYF.

The V and J genes are TRBV19 and TRBJ1-2; D not resolved. V was cut by 7 bases and J by 2 bases, with 11 bases left in between. Germline-derived CDR1 and CDR2 are LNHDA and SQIVND (reference sequence). The CDR3 contains 13 residues. CDR3: CASTHLTNYGYTF. The CDR3 coding sequence is TGTGCCAGTACGCATCTAACCAACTATGGCTACACCTTC.

The V gene is TRBV2, the J gene TRBJ1-1, with unresolved D. V lost 3 bases and J lost 0, with 11 bases in between. The CDR3 contains 15 residues. Germline V gene sequence: CDR1 SNHLY, CDR2 FYNNEI. CDR3 region: CASSDLGQVNTEAFF. The CDR3 region has the DNA TGTGCCAGCAGTGATCTTGGGCAGGTGAACACTGAAGCTTTCTTT.

The chain has TRBV28 and TRBJ2-7; no definite D call. Germline CDR1 is MDHEN and CDR2 is SYDVKM. The CDR3 spans 12 residues. Trimming pared 3 bases from V and 3 bases from J, leaving 6 bases between. As DNA, the CDR3 is TGTGCCAGCAGTTTTGCGGACTACGAGCAGTACTTC. Its protein product is CASSFADYEQYF. Full variable domain (remainder filled in from reference TRBV28 and TRBJ2-7): DVKVTQSSRYLVKRTGEKVFLECVQDMDHENMFWYRQDPGLGLRLIYFSYDVKMKEKGDIPEGYSVSREKKERFSLILESASTNQTSMYLCASSFADYEQYFGPGTRLTVT.

The genes are TRBV11-2 and TRBJ2-7; no clear D. Germline CDR1 SGHAT, CDR2 FQNNGV. Trimming took off 0 bases at V and 7 bases at J, with 13 bases between the two ends. The CDR3 runs 14 residues. In nucleotides, the CDR3 is TGTGCCAGCAGCTTAGACCCCAGGCTCAAGGAGCAGTACTTC. This codes for CASSLDPRLKEQYF.

The chain uses TRBV30 and TRBJ2-2; maybe TRBD1 (5 bases). The CDR3 totals 15 residues. Germline V CDR1 and CDR2: GTSNPN, SVGIG (reference sequence). The ends were cut back, 3 bases at V and 2 bases at J, with 13 bases in the middle. CDR3 sequence reads: CAWRRTRRNTGELFF. In DNA, the CDR3 is TGTGCCTGGAGGCGGACACGCCGTAACACCGGGGAGCTGTTTTTT.

The chain carries TRBV2 and TRBJ1-1; 8 bases are a match to TRBD1. V lost 7 bases and J lost 5; bases outside the gene matches: 6. CDR1 SNHLY and CDR2 FYNNEI come from the germline V gene. This CDR3 is 13 amino acids long. As DNA, the CDR3 is TGTGCCAGCACCCTGGGACAGGCAACTGAAGCTTTCTTT. Its translation is CASTLGQATEAFF.